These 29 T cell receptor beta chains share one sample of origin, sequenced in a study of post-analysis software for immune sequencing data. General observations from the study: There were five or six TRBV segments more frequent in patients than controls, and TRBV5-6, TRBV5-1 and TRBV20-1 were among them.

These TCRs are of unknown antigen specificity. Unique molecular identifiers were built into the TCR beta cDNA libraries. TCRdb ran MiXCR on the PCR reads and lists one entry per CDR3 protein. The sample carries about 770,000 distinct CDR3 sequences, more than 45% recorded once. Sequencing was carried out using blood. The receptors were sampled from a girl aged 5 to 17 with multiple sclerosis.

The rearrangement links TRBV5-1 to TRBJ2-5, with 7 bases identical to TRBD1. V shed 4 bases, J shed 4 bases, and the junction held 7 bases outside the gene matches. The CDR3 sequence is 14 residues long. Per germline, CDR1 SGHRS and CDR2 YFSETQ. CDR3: CASSLTGRPETQYF. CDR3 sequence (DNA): TGCGCCAGCAGCCTGACAGGGCGACCAGAGACCCAGTACTTC.

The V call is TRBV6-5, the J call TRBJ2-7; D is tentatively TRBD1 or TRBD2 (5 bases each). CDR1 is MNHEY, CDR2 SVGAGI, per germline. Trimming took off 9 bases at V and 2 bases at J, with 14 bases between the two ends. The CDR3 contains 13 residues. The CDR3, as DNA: TGTGCCAGTAGCCGGGACCCCACCTACGAGCAGTACTTC. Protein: CASSRDPTYEQYF.

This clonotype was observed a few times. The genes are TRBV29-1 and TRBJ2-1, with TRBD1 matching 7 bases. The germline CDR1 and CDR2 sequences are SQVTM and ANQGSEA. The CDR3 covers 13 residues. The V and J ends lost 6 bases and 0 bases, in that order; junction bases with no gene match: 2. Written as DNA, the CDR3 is TGCAGCGTCCGGGACAGCTCCTACAATGAGCAGTTCTTC. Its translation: CSVRDSSYNEQFF.

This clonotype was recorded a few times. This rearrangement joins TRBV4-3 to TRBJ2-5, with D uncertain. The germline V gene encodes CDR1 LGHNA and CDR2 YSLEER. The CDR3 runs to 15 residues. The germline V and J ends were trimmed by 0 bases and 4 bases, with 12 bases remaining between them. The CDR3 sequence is CASSQDARLAETQYF. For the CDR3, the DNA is TGCGCCAGCAGCCAAGATGCTCGACTGGCAGAGACCCAGTACTTC.

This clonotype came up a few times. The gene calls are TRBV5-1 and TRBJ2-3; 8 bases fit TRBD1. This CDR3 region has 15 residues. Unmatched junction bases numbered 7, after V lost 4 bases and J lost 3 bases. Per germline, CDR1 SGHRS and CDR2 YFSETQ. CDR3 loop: CASSTAGGMTDTQYF. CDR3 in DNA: TGCGCCAGCAGCACCGCAGGGGGCATGACAGATACGCAGTATTTT.

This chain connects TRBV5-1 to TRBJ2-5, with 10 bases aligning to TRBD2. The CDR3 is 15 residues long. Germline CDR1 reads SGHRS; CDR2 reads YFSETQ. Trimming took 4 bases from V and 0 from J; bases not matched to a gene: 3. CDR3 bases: TGCGCCAGCAGCCCACTAGCGGGGAACCAAGAGACCCAGTACTTC. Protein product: CASSPLAGNQETQYF.

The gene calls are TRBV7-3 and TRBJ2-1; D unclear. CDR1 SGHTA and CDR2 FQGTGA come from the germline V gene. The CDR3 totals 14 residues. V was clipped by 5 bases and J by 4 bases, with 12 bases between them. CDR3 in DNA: TGTGCCAGCAGCCCAGCGACTGGATACAATGAGCAGTTCTTC. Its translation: CASSPATGYNEQFF. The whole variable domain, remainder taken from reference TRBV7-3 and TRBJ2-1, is GAGVSQTPSNKVTEKGKYVELRCDPISGHTALYWYRQSLGQGPEFLIYFQGTGAADDSGLPNDRFFAVRPEGSVSTLKIQRTERGDSAVYLCASSPATGYNEQFFGPGTRLTVL.

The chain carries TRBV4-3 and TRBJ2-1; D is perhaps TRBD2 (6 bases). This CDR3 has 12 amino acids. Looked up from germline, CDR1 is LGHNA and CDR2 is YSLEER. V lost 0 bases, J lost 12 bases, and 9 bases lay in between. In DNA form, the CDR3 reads TGCGCCAGCAGCCAAGATAGGGGAGGGCAGTTCTTC. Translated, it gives CASSQDRGGQFF.

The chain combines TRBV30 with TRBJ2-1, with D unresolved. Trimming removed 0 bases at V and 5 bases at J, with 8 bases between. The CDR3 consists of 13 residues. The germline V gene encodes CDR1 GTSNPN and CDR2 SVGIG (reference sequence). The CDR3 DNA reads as TGTGCCTGGAGTGTAGCCAGCAACAATGAGCAGTTCTTC. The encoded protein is CAWSVASNNEQFF.

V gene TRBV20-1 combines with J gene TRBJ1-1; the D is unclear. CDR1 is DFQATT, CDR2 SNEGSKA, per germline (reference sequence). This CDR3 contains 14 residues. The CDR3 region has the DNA TGCAGCGTCCCCCTTCCGGGATCGAACACTGAAGCTTTCTTT. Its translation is CSVPLPGSNTEAFF.

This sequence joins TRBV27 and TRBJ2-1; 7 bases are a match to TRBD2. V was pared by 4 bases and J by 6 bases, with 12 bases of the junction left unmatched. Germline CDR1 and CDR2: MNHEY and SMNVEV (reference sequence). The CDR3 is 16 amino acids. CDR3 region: CASSSRLSGGGNEQFF. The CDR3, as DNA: TGTGCCAGCAGTTCCCGACTATCGGGCGGGGGCAATGAGCAGTTCTTC.

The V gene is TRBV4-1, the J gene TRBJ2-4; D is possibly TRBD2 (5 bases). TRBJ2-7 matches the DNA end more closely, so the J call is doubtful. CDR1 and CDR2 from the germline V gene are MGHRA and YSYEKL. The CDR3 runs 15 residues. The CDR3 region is CASSQDGGLTYEQYF. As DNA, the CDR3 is TGCGCCAGCAGCCAAGACGGCGGGCTTACCTACGAGCAGTACTTC.

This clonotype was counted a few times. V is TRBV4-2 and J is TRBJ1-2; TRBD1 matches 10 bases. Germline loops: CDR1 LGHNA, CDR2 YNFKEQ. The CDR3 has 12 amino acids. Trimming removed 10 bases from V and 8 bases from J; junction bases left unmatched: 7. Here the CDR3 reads CAISGTGEGYTF. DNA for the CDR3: TGTGCCATATCCGGGACAGGGGAAGGCTACACCTTC.

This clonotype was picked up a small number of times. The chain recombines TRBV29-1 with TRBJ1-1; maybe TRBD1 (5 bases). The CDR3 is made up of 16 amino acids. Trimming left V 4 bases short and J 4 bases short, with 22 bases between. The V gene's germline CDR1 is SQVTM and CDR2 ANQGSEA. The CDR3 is CSVAPHRGWAGTEAFF. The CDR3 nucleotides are TGCAGCGTTGCTCCCCACCGGGGGTGGGCCGGCACTGAAGCTTTCTTT. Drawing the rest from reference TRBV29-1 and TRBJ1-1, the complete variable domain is SAVISQKPSRDICQRGTSLTIQCQVDSQVTMMFWYRQQPGQSLTLIATANQGSEATYESGFVIDKFPISRPNLTFSTLTVSNMSPEDSSIYLCSVAPHRGWAGTEAFFGQGTRLTVV.

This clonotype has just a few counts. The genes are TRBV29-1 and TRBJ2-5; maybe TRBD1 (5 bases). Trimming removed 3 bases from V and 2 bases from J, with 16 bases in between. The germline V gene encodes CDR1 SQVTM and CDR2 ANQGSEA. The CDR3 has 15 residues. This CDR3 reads CSVDFSVTEQETQYF. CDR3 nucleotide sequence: TGCAGCGTTGATTTTAGTGTGACAGAACAAGAGACCCAGTACTTC. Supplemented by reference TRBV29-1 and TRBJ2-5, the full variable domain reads SAVISQKPSRDICQRGTSLTIQCQVDSQVTMMFWYRQQPGQSLTLIATANQGSEATYESGFVIDKFPISRPNLTFSTLTVSNMSPEDSSIYLCSVDFSVTEQETQYFGPGTRLLVL.

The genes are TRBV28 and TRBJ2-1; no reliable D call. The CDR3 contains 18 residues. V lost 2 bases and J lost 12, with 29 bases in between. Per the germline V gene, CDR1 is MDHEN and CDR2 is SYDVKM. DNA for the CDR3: TGTGCCAGCAGTTTAAGTTGGCGTTCGGGCATTCGGTGGGGTGTGCAGTTCTTC. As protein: CASSLSWRSGIRWGVQFF. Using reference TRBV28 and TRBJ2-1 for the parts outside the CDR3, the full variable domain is DVKVTQSSRYLVKRTGEKVFLECVQDMDHENMFWYRQDPGLGLRLIYFSYDVKMKEKGDIPEGYSVSREKKERFSLILESASTNQTSMYLCASSLSWRSGIRWGVQFFGPGTRLTVL.

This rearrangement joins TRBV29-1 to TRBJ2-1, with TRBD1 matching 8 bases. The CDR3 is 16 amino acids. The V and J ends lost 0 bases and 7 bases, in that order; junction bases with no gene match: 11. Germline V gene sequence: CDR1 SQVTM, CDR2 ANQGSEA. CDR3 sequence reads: CSVEDRAGGFWNEQFF. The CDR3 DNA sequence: TGCAGCGTTGAAGATCGGGCAGGGGGCTTTTGGAATGAGCAGTTCTTC.

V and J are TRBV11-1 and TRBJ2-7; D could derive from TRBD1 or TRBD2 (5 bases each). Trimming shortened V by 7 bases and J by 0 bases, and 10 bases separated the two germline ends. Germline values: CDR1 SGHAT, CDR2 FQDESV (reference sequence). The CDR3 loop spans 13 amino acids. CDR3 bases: TGTGCCAGCATGAAGGGGAGCTCCTACGAGCAGTACTTC. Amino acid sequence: CASMKGSSYEQYF.

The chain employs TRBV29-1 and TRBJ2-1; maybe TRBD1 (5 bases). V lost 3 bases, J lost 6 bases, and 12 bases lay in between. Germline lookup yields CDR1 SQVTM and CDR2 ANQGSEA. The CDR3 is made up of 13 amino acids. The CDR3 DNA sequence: TGCAGCGTTGATCAGGGTACGGGCAATGAGCAGTTCTTC. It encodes CSVDQGTGNEQFF.

CDR3 coding DNA: TGTGCCAGCAGCTTAGACCGCGGGGGACCAGGGGCAGCCAAAAACATTCAGTACTTC. Protein: CASSLDRGGPGAAKNIQYF. This rearrangement joins TRBV7-6 to TRBJ2-4; weak D call: TRBD2 (7 bases). The CDR3 has 19 residues. The germline V and J ends were trimmed by 1 base and 0 bases, with 19 bases remaining between them. Germline-derived CDR1 and CDR2 are SGHVS and FNYEAQ. The variable domain in full, with the rest retrieved from reference TRBV7-6 and TRBJ2-4, is GAGVSQSPRYKVTKRGQDVALRCDPISGHVSLYWYRQALGQGPEFLTYFNYEAQQDKSGLPNDRFSAERPEGSISTLTIQRTEQRDSAMYRCASSLDRGGPGAAKNIQYFGAGTRLSVL.

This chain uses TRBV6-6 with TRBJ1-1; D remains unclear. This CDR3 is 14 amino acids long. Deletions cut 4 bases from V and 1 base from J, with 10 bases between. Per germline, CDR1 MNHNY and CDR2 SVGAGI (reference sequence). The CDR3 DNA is TGTGCCAGCAGTTGCGAACACCGGAACACTGAAGCTTTCTTT. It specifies CASSCEHRNTEAFF.

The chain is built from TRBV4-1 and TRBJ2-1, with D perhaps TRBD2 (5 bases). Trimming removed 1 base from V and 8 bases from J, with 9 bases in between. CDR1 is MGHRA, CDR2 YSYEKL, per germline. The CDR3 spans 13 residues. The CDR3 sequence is CASSQVELDEQFF. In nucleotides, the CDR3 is TGCGCCAGCAGCCAAGTGGAACTAGATGAGCAGTTCTTC.

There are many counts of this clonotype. The DNA for the CDR3 is TGTGCCAGCAGCTTAGCCACGACAAGGAATGAGCAGTTCTTC. Its protein is CASSLATTRNEQFF. V is TRBV7-2 and J is TRBJ2-1; D remains ambiguous. There are 14 residues in the CDR3. Germline values: CDR1 SGHTA, CDR2 FQGNSA. V was clipped by 0 bases and J by 7 bases, with 10 bases between them. The whole variable domain, remainder taken from reference TRBV7-2 and TRBJ2-1, is GAGVSQSPSNKVTEKGKDVELRCDPISGHTALYWYRQSLGQGLEFLIYFQGNSAPDKSGLPSDRFSAERTGGSVSTLTIQRTQQEDSAVYLCASSLATTRNEQFFGPGTRLTVL.

Here the CDR3 reads CASSYSGKGVHETQYF. CDR3 DNA: TGTGCCAGCAGTTACTCGGGGAAGGGGGTTCATGAGACCCAGTACTTC. The chain carries TRBV6-5 and TRBJ2-5, with D maybe TRBD1 (6 bases). This CDR3 has 16 amino acids. Trimming left V 0 bases short and J 5 bases short, with 16 bases between. Germline assignment: CDR1 MNHEY and CDR2 SVGAGI.

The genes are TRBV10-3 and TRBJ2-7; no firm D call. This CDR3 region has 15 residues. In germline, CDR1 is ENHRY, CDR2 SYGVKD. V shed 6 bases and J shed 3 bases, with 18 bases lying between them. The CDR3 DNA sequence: TGTGCCATCAGGGGAACCTTAGGACCGGACTACGAGCAGTACTTC. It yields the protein CAIRGTLGPDYEQYF.

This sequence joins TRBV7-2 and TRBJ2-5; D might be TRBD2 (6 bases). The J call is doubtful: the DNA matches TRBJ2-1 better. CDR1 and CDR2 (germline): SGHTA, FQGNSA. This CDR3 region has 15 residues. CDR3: CASSSFYGSQETQFF. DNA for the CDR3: TGTGCCAGCAGCTCTTTTTACGGGAGCCAAGAGACCCAGTTCTTC.

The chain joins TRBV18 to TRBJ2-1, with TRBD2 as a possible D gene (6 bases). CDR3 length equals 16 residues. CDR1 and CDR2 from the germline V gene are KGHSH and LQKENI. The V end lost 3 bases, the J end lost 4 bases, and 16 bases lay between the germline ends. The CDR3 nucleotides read TGTGCCAGCTCACCCCTCCGGGAGAATCCATACAATGAGCAGTTCTTC. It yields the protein CASSPLRENPYNEQFF.

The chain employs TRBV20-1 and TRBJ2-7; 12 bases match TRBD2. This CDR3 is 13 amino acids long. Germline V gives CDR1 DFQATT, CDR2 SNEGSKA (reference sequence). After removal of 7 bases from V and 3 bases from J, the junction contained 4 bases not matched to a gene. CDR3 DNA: TGCAGTGGGACTAGCGGGAATGACTACGAGCAGTACTTC. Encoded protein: CSGTSGNDYEQYF.

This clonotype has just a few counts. This chain's CDR3 is CASSFSFGRVADTQYF. The DNA of the CDR3 is TGTGCCAGCAGCTTTAGTTTCGGGAGGGTGGCAGATACGCAGTATTTT. The chain uses TRBV7-2 and TRBJ2-3, with 8 bases identical to TRBD2. CDR1 and CDR2 from the germline V gene are SGHTA and FQGNSA. Trimming at V came to 3 bases and at J to 4 bases, leaving 9 bases not matched to a gene. CDR3 length: 16 amino acids.